What follows is one T cell receptor beta chain and its context. When the RNA was reverse transcribed, random hexamers were used with an input of about 0.5 to 1 ug. immunoSEQ multiplex PCR amplified TCR beta CDR3 across 54 Vbeta, 13 Jbeta. In TCRdb, the immunoSEQ multiplex PCR reads were re-called with MiXCR into one record per CDR3 protein. The sample contains approximately 150,000 distinct CDR3 sequences, over 75% of which appear only once. The J segment lost 6 bases and the V segment lost 6 bases, leaving 7 bases of the junction unmatched. The CDR3 consists of 13 residues. Germline CDR1 and CDR2: SNHLY and FYNNEI. This entry belongs to a study of CD8 T cells in Susac syndrome. The T cells that were sequenced for TCR beta were CD8+ and CD4+ cells from blood. The multiple sclerosis control group consisted of treatment-naive patients whose relapsing-remitting disease, which was either stable or active, fulfilled revised McDonald criteria. Negative isolation yielded CD4+ and CD8+ T cells, and FACS enriched TEMRA cells.

This chain connects TRBV2 to TRBJ1-2, with 7 bases matching TRBD1. The source of this sequence is a human donor with multiple sclerosis. The sample taken for sequencing was CD8+ T cells from PBMCs. CDR3 loop: CASSDGTENGYTF. CDR3 nucleotide sequence: TGTGCCAGCAGCGACGGGACAGAGAATGGCTACACCTTC.